These 26 T cell receptor beta chains were sequenced from one sample in a study of shared clonotypes between healthy human individuals. Method: immunoSEQ multiplex PCR; TCRdb's copy keeps in-frame clones and lacks some. Among 2 million to 2.5 million clones, approximately 96% were seen once, and the ten largest hold approximately 0.13%. The sample taken for sequencing was naive CD4+ T cells sorted from blood. Subset: CD45RA+ positively selected. These TCRs come from a man between 18 and 29 years old in good health.

This sequence joins TRBV19 and TRBJ1-5; 10 nucleotides agree with TRBD1. The CDR3 is made up of 18 amino acids. Germline values: CDR1 LNHDA, CDR2 SQIVND (reference sequence). Germline trimming cut 3 bases from V and 1 base from J; bases unmatched to any gene: 9. The DNA for the CDR3 is TGTGCCAGTAGTATGGGGGGACAGGGGTTCGCAAGCAATCAGCCCCAGCATTTT. Protein: CASSMGGQGFASNQPQHF.

V gene TRBV2 combines with J gene TRBJ1-2, with D possibly matching TRBD1 (6 bases). Germline CDR1 reads SNHLY; CDR2 reads FYNNEI. Deletions cut 6 bases from V and 8 bases from J, with 16 bases between. The CDR3 length is 13 residues. CDR3 protein: CASSERGAGGYTF. The CDR3 DNA reads TGTGCCAGCAGCGAACGGGGGGCCGGAGGCTACACCTTC.

The chain joins TRBV10-3 to TRBJ2-4; D uncertain. V was cut by 8 bases and J by 3 bases, with 8 bases left in between. CDR3 size: 12 residues. The V gene's germline CDR1 is ENHRY and CDR2 SYGVKD. The CDR3 protein is CAISPDKNIQYF. DNA for the CDR3: TGTGCCATCTCCCCGGACAAAAACATTCAGTACTTC.

This clone was counted a single time. This sequence joins TRBV11-2 and TRBJ2-6; TRBD1 matches at 9 bases. The CDR3 covers 19 residues. CDR1 and CDR2 from the germline V gene are SGHAT and FQNNGV. The junction had 9 bases not matched to a gene; V was cut back by 1 base and J by 2 bases. The CDR3 coding sequence is TGTGCCAGCAGCTTAGGCCGGGACAGGGTCATAGCTGGGGCCAACGTCCTGACTTTC. It encodes CASSLGRDRVIAGANVLTF.

The gene calls are TRBV6-4 and TRBJ1-2; D possibly corresponds to TRBD1 (5 bases). Germline assignment: CDR1 MRHNA and CDR2 SNTAGT. CDR3 size: 14 residues. The V gene lost 0 bases and the J gene lost 2 bases, with 7 bases spanning the gap. This CDR3 is CASSDSNRNYGYTF. CDR3 sequence (DNA): TGTGCCAGCAGTGACTCTAACAGGAACTATGGCTACACCTTC.

J is TRBJ2-7 and V is TRBV11-2; D perhaps matches TRBD1 (6 bases). Germline V gene sequence: CDR1 SGHAT, CDR2 FQNNGV. V shed 6 bases and J shed 0 bases, with 21 bases lying between them. This CDR3 region has 17 residues. The CDR3 nucleotides read TGTGCCAGCAGAGCGACTCAGGGGCCCGACTTCTCCTACGAGCAGTACTTC. Encoded protein: CASRATQGPDFSYEQYF.

The chain carries TRBV28 and TRBJ1-5; D remains unclear. V was shortened by 5 bases and J by 1 base, with 12 bases between the two germline ends. The CDR3 covers 15 residues. Germline CDR1 MDHEN, CDR2 SYDVKM. The CDR3: CASSEGFTSNQPQHF. The CDR3 DNA reads TGTGCCAGCAGTGAAGGGTTCACGAGCAATCAGCCCCAGCATTTT.

The rearrangement joins TRBV18 to TRBJ2-2; tentatively, D is TRBD1 or TRBD2 (5 bases each). Germline V lookup: CDR1 KGHSH, CDR2 LQKENI. The length of the CDR3 is 16 residues. The germline V and J ends were trimmed by 3 bases and 0 bases, with 11 bases remaining between them. The CDR3 spells CASSPRGPANTGELFF. Here the CDR3 DNA reads TGTGCCAGCTCACCCCGGGGACCAGCGAACACCGGGGAGCTGTTTTTT.

This chain uses TRBV11-3 with TRBJ2-4, with D hard to call. Per the germline V gene, CDR1 is SGHNT and CDR2 is YENEEA. The V and J ends lost 4 bases and 0 bases respectively, with 13 bases between them. The CDR3 contains 16 residues. This chain's CDR3 is CASSSGDYLAKNIQYF. DNA of the CDR3: TGTGCCAGCAGCTCTGGAGATTACCTAGCCAAAAACATTCAGTACTTC.

For the CDR3, the DNA is TGCGCCAGCAGCCAGTGGCGGGGGGCCTCCTACGAGCAGTACTTC. It specifies CASSQWRGASYEQYF. The genes are TRBV5-1 and TRBJ2-7, with 8 bases aligning to TRBD2. Germline CDR1 is SGHRS and CDR2 is YFSETQ. This CDR3 contains 15 residues. V dropped 4 bases and J dropped 0; count of bases not matched to a gene: 6.

The chain joins TRBV5-1 to TRBJ1-4, with D tentatively TRBD1 (5 bases). Germline-derived CDR1 and CDR2 are SGHRS and YFSETQ. The CDR3 contains 14 residues. Trimming took 2 bases from V and 6 from J, leaving 11 bases between them. The CDR3 spells CASSFSGGDEKLFF. The CDR3 region has the DNA TGCGCCAGCAGCTTTAGCGGGGGAGATGAAAAACTGTTTTTT.

The gene calls are TRBV29-1 and TRBJ2-2; D might be TRBD1 or TRBD2, each matching 5 bases. Germline V gene data show CDR1 as SQVTM and CDR2 as ANQGSEA. V dropped 3 bases and J dropped 7 bases, with 12 bases sitting between them. The CDR3 totals 13 residues. The chain's CDR3 is CSVEGDGNGELFF. The CDR3 DNA reads as TGCAGCGTTGAGGGGGACGGAAACGGGGAGCTGTTTTTT.

The V gene is TRBV5-4, the J gene TRBJ2-3; the D is unclear. CDR3 size: 12 residues. Trimming pared 1 base from V and 6 bases from J, leaving 6 bases between. Germline lookup yields CDR1 SGHNT and CDR2 YYREEE (reference sequence). DNA for the CDR3: TGTGCCAGCAGCTTGATCTTGGATACGCAGTATTTT. Protein: CASSLILDTQYF.

The chain employs TRBV30 and TRBJ2-7; TRBD2 agrees at 7 bases. Per germline, CDR1 GTSNPN and CDR2 SVGIG (reference sequence). There are 12 residues in the CDR3. The CDR3 coding sequence is TGTGCTACGTCTGGGGGGGAGTACGAGCAGTACTTC. Its translation: CATSGGEYEQYF. Based on the CDR3 plus reference TRBV30 and TRBJ2-7, the full variable domain is SQTIHQWPATLVQPVGSPLSLECTVEGTSNPNLYWYRQAAGRGLQLLFYSVGIGQISSEVPQNLSASRPQDRQFILSSKKLLLSDSGFYLCATSGGEYEQYFGPGTRLTVT.

The J gene is TRBJ2-5, the V gene TRBV6-1; the match to TRBD1 covers 8 bases. This CDR3 comprises 15 residues. Germline V lookup: CDR1 MNHNS, CDR2 SASEGT. J was trimmed by 0 bases and V by 10 bases; bases with no gene match: 10. As DNA, the CDR3 is TGTGCCACCCTGGGACAGGTTGTGTACCAAGAGACCCAGTACTTC. Its translation is CATLGQVVYQETQYF.

The rearrangement links TRBV19 to TRBJ1-4; D is uncertain. The CDR3 runs to 13 residues. Per the germline V gene, CDR1 is LNHDA and CDR2 is SQIVND (reference sequence). V lost 4 bases, J lost 3 bases, and 6 bases lay in between. The CDR3 here is CASSTLANEKLFF. The CDR3 DNA follows: TGTGCCAGTAGTACCCTGGCTAATGAAAAACTGTTTTTT.

The chain combines TRBV28 with TRBJ1-5; D perhaps matches TRBD1 (5 bases). V was pared by 5 bases and J by 2 bases, with 22 bases between. The CDR3 runs 18 residues. The V gene's germline CDR1 is MDHEN and CDR2 SYDVKM. In DNA, the CDR3 is TGTGCCAGCAGTCAACCCTGGCCGGGGGAATTGGGCAATCAGCCCCAGCATTTT. Translated: CASSQPWPGELGNQPQHF.

The J gene is TRBJ2-3, the V gene TRBV5-1; a weak D match, TRBD2 (7 bases). This CDR3 spans 14 amino acids. In germline, CDR1 is SGHRS, CDR2 YFSETQ. V gave up 0 bases and J gave up 7 bases, with 12 bases separating them. The CDR3 nucleotides are TGCGCCAGCAGCTTGGACGGGGGGCGAAATACGCAGTATTTT. Translation: CASSLDGGRNTQYF.

The V gene is TRBV7-2, the J gene TRBJ2-1, with 11 bases lining up with TRBD2. Losses at the gene ends were 3 bases for V and 15 bases for J; bases not matched to a gene: 7. In germline, CDR1 is SGHTA, CDR2 FQGNSA. The CDR3 is 13 amino acids. CDR3 DNA sequence: TGTGCCAGCAGCTTGCCGGGACTAGCGGCTTCGTTCTTC. Amino acids: CASSLPGLAASFF.

The chain joins TRBV11-2 to TRBJ1-3; 7 nucleotides match TRBD1. The V and J ends lost 6 bases and 4 bases, in that order; junction bases with no gene match: 9. CDR1 and CDR2 (germline): SGHAT, FQNNGV. CDR3 size: 15 residues. CDR3 sequence reads: CASRLQGSEGNTIYF. CDR3 bases: TGTGCCAGCAGATTACAGGGGTCGGAAGGAAACACCATATATTTT.

The rearrangement joins TRBV30 to TRBJ2-2, with D uncertain. The V end lost 0 bases, the J end lost 4 bases, and 9 bases lay between the germline ends. The germline CDR1 and CDR2 sequences are GTSNPN and SVGIG (reference sequence). CDR3 length: 14 amino acids. The CDR3 nucleotides read TGTGCCTGGAGTGTTCGGCGGACCACCGGGGAGCTGTTTTTT. It yields the protein CAWSVRRTTGELFF.

Only a few counts were recorded for this clone. This chain joins TRBV10-1 and TRBJ1-1; a weak D match, TRBD1 (5 bases). CDR3 length: 13 residues. The germline V gene encodes CDR1 WNHNN and CDR2 SYGVQD (reference sequence). V lost 8 bases to trimming and J lost 4 bases, with 14 bases between them. The CDR3 sequence: CASSREGSTEAFF. The CDR3 bases are TGCGCCAGCTCCCGGGAGGGGAGCACTGAAGCTTTCTTT.

The rearrangement links TRBV19 to TRBJ1-5; D is unresolved. From germline, CDR1 is LNHDA and CDR2 SQIVND (reference sequence). CDR3 length: 13 amino acids. Between the trimmed V and J ends, which lost 5 bases and 5 bases, there was a span of 10 bases. The DNA of the CDR3 is TGTGCCAGTAGTTGGCGGTACGATCAGCCCCAGCATTTT. This translates into CASSWRYDQPQHF.

This chain links TRBV6-5 with TRBJ2-5; the D gene is possibly TRBD2 (5 bases). This CDR3 contains 12 residues. The germline V and J ends were trimmed by 7 bases and 6 bases, with 12 bases remaining between them. CDR1 is MNHEY, CDR2 SVGAGI, per germline. The CDR3 region has the DNA TGTGCCAGCATGTCACCCGGGAAGACCCAGTACTTC. It encodes CASMSPGKTQYF.

This chain links TRBV7-3 with TRBJ2-1, with 9 bases aligning to TRBD1. V gave up 5 bases and J gave up 8 bases; unmatched junction bases: 7. The germline V gene has CDR1 SGHTA and CDR2 FQGTGA. The CDR3 runs to 14 residues. CDR3 protein: CASSPRDREHEQFF. CDR3 sequence (DNA): TGTGCCAGCAGCCCCCGGGACAGGGAACATGAGCAGTTCTTC.

As regards this clone: Other DNA sequences in this specimen translate into the identical CDR3. This chain connects TRBV5-4 to TRBJ2-7; no clear D. The CDR3 loop spans 13 amino acids. Germline CDR1 and CDR2: SGHNT and YYREEE (reference sequence). Trimming stripped 1 base from V and 1 base from J, with 6 bases between. The CDR3 loop reads CASSLRASYEQYF. The DNA of the CDR3 is TGTGCCAGCAGCTTGAGGGCGTCCTACGAGCAGTACTTC.